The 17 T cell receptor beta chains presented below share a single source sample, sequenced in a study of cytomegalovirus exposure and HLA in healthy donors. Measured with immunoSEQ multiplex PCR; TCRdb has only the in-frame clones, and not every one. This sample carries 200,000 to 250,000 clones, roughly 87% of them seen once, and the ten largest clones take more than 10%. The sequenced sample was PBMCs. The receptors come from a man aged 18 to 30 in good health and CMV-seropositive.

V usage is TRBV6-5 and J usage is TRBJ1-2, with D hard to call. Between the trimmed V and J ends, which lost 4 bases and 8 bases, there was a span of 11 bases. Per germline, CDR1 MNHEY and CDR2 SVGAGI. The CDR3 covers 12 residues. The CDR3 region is CASSSGPGGYTF. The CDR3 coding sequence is TGTGCCAGCAGTTCCGGGCCTGGGGGCTACACCTTC.

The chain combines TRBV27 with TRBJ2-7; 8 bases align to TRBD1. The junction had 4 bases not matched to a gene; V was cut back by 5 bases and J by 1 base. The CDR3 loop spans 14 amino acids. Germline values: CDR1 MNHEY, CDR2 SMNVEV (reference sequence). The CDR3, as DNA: TGTGCCAGCAGTCTGACAGGGGCGTCCTACGAGCAGTACTTC. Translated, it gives CASSLTGASYEQYF.

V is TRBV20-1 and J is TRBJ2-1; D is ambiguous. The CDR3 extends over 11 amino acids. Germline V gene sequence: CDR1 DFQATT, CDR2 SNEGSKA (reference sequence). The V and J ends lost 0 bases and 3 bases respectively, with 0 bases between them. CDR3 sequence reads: CSARDYNEQFF. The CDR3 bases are TGCAGTGCTAGAGACTACAATGAGCAGTTCTTC.

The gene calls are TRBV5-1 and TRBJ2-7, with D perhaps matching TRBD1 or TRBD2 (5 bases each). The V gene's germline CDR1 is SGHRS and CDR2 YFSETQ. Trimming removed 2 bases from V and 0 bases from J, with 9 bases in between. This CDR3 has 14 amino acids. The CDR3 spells CASSFGDDSYEQYF. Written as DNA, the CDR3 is TGCGCCAGCAGCTTTGGGGACGACTCCTACGAGCAGTACTTC.

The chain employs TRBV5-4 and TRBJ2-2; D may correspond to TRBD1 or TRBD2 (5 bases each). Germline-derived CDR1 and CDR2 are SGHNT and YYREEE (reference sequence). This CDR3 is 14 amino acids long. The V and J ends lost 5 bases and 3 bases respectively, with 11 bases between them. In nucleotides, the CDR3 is TGTGCCAGCAGGGTAAGGGGAGACACCGGGGAGCTGTTTTTT. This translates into CASRVRGDTGELFF.

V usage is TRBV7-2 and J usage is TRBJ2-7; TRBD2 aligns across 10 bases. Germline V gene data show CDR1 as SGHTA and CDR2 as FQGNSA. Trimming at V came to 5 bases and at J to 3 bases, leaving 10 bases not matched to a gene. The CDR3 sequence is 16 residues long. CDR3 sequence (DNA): TGTGCCAGCAGCCCCACCTCAGCGGGAGGGCTCTACGAGCAGTACTTC. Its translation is CASSPTSAGGLYEQYF.

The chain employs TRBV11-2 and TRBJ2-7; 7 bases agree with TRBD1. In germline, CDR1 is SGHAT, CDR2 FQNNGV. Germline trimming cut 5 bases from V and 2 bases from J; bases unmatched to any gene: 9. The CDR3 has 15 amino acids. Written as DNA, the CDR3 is TGTGCCAGCAGCATAACCGGGACAGATACCTACGAGCAGTACTTC. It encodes CASSITGTDTYEQYF.

The CDR3 protein is CASSSDGGRAEAFF. Written as DNA, the CDR3 is TGTGCCAGCAGCTCGGACGGGGGTAGGGCTGAAGCTTTCTTT. The chain recombines TRBV2 with TRBJ1-1, with D maybe TRBD1 (5 bases). The germline V gene has CDR1 SNHLY and CDR2 FYNNEI. V dropped 6 bases and J dropped 6 bases, with 17 bases sitting between them. This CDR3 has 14 amino acids.

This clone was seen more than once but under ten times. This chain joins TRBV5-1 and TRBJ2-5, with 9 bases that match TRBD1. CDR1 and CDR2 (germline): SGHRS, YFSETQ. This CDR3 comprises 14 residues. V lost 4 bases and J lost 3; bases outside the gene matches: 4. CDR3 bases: TGCGCCAGCAGCGTGACAGGGGGAGAAGAGACCCAGTACTTC. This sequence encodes CASSVTGGEETQYF.

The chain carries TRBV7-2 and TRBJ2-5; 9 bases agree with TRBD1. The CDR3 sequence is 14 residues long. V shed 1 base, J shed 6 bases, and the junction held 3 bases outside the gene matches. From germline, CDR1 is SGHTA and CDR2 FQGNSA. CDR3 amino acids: CASSLGQGVKTQYF. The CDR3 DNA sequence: TGTGCCAGCAGCTTAGGACAGGGGGTAAAGACCCAGTACTTC.

The chain's CDR3 is CASSVVQGGTDTQYF. CDR3 DNA: TGTGCCAGCAGCGTAGTACAGGGAGGAACAGATACGCAGTATTTT. V is TRBV9 and J is TRBJ2-3; D is possibly TRBD1 or TRBD2 (6 bases each). Germline V gene lookup returns CDR1 SGDLS and CDR2 YYNGEE. This CDR3 has 15 amino acids. Trimming shortened V by 0 bases and J by 3 bases, and 11 bases separated the two germline ends.

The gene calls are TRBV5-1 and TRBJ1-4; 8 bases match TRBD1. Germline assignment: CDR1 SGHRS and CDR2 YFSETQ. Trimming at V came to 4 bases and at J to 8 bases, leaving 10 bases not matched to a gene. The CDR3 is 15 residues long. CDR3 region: CASSPMTGVEEKLFF. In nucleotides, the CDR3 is TGCGCCAGCAGCCCAATGACAGGGGTAGAAGAAAAACTGTTTTTT.

The CDR3 sequence is CASTKVGSNQPQHF. The DNA for the CDR3 is TGTGCCAGCACCAAAGTCGGCAGCAATCAGCCCCAGCATTTT. The V call is TRBV28, the J call TRBJ1-5, with D uncertain. Germline V gene data show CDR1 as MDHEN and CDR2 as SYDVKM. The CDR3 spans 14 residues. V lost 7 bases and J lost 1, with 11 bases in between. Filled out from reference TRBV28 and TRBJ1-5, the complete variable domain reads DVKVTQSSRYLVKRTGEKVFLECVQDMDHENMFWYRQDPGLGLRLIYFSYDVKMKEKGDIPEGYSVSREKKERFSLILESASTNQTSMYLCASTKVGSNQPQHFGDGTRLSIL.

The CDR3 nucleotides are TGTGCCAGCAGCCCATACTCGGTGGGACAGGGGGCAACCGGGGAGCTGTTTTTT. It is translated as CASSPYSVGQGATGELFF. The V call is TRBV7-3, the J call TRBJ2-2; 12 bases are shared with TRBD1. J was trimmed by 5 bases and V by 5 bases; bases with no gene match: 12. The CDR3 loop spans 18 amino acids. Germline CDR1 SGHTA, CDR2 FQGTGA.

CDR3 region: CASSFQLAGIQFF. In DNA, the CDR3 is TGTGCCAGCAGCTTCCAACTAGCGGGAATACAGTTCTTC. The J gene is TRBJ2-1, the V gene TRBV7-7, with 10 bases aligning to TRBD2. Unmatched junction bases numbered 6, after V lost 3 bases and J lost 13 bases. In germline, CDR1 is SSHAT, CDR2 FNYEAQ (reference sequence). This CDR3 contains 13 residues.

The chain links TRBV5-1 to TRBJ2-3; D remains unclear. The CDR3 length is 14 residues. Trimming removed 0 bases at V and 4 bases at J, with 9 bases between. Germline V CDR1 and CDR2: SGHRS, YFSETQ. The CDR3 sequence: CASSLVDYADTQYF. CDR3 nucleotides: TGCGCCAGCAGCTTGGTAGATTATGCAGATACGCAGTATTTT.

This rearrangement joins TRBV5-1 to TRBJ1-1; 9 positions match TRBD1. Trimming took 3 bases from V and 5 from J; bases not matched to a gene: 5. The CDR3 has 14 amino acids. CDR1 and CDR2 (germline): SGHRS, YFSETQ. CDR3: CASSYGTGRTEAFF. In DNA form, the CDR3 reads TGCGCCAGCAGCTACGGGACAGGGCGTACTGAAGCTTTCTTT.